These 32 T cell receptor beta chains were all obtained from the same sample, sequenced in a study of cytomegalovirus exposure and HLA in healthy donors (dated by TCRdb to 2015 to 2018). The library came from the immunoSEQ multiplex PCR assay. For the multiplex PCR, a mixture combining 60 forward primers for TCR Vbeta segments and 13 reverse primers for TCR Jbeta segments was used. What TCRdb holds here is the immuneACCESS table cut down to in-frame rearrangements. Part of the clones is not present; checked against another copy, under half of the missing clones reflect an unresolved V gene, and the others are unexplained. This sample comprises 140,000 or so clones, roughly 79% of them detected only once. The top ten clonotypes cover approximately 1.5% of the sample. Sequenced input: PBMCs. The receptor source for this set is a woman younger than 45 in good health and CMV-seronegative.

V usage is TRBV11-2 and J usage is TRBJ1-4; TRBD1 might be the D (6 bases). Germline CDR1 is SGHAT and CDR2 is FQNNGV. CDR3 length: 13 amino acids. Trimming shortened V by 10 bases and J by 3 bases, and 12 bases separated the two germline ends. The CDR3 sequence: CATGGGPNEKLFF. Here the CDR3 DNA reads TGTGCCACCGGGGGGGGGCCTAATGAAAAACTGTTTTTT.

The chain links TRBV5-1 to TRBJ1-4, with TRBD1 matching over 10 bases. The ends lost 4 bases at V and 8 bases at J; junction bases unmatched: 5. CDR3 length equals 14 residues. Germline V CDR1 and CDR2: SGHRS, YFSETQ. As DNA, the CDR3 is TGCGCCAGCAGCCTGGACAGGGGGGACGAAAAACTGTTTTTT. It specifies CASSLDRGDEKLFF.

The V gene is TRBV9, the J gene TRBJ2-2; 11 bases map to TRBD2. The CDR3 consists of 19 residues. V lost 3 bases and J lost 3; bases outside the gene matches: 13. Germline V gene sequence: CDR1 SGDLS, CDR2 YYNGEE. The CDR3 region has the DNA TGTGCCAGCAGCGCTGGACTAGCGGGCCCTCAGGGCGACACCGGGGAGCTGTTTTTT. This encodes CASSAGLAGPQGDTGELFF.

CDR3 protein: CASSPTSGGTGELFF. CDR3 in DNA: TGTGCCAGCTCACCGACTAGCGGGGGAACCGGGGAGCTGTTTTTT. This chain links TRBV18 with TRBJ2-2; TRBD2 agrees at 12 bases. Germline V gene data show CDR1 as KGHSH and CDR2 as LQKENI. V shed 3 bases, J shed 5 bases, and the junction held 1 base outside the gene matches. This CDR3 is 15 amino acids long.

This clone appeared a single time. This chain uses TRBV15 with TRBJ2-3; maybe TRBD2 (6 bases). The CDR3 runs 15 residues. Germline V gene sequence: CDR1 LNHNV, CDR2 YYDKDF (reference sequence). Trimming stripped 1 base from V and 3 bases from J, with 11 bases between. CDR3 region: CATSRGQGGTDTQYF. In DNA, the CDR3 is TGTGCCACCAGCAGAGGACAAGGAGGGACAGATACGCAGTATTTT.

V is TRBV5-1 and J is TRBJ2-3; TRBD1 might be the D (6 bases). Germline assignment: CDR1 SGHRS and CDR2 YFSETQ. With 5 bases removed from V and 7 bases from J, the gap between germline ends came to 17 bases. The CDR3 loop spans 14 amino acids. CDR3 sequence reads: CASRQGISLNTQYF. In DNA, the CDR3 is TGCGCCAGCAGACAGGGCATCTCTTTAAATACGCAGTATTTT.

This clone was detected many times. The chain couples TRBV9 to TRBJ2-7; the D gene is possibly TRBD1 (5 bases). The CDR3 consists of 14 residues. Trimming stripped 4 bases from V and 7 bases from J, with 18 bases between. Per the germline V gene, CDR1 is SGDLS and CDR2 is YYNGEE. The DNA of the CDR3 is TGTGCCAGCAGCATCCACGGAACTCAGGGTGAGCAGTACTTC. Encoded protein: CASSIHGTQGEQYF.

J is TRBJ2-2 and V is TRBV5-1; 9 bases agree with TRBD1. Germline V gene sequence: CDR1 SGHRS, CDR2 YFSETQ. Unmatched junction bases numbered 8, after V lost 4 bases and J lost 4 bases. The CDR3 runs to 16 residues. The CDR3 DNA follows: TGCGCCAGCAGCACCCGAGGGGGACAGGGCACCGGGGAGCTGTTTTTT. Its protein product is CASSTRGGQGTGELFF.

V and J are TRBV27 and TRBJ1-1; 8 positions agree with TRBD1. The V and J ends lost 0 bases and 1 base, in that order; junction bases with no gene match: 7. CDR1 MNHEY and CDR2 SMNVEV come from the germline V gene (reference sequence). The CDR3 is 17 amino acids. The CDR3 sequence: CASSLSIQGARNTEAFF. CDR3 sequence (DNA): TGTGCCAGCAGTTTATCGATTCAGGGGGCAAGGAACACTGAAGCTTTCTTT.

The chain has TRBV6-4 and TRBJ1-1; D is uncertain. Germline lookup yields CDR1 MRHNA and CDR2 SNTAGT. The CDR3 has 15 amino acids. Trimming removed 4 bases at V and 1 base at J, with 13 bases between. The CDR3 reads CASSVLEDSNTEAFF. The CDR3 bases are TGTGCCAGCAGTGTCTTAGAGGATTCGAACACTGAAGCTTTCTTT.

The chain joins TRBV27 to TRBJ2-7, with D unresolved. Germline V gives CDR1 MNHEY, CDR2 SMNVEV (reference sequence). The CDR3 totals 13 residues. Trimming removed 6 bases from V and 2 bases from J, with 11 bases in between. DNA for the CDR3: TGTGCCAGCAGCCCAGGCCCTCCCTACGAGCAGTACTTC. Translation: CASSPGPPYEQYF.

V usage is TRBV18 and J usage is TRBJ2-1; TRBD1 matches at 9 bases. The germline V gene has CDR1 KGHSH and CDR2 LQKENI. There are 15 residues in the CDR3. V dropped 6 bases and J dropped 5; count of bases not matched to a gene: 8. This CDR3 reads CASSLRTGADNEQFF. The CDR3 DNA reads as TGTGCCAGCTCCCTTCGGACAGGGGCAGACAATGAGCAGTTCTTC.

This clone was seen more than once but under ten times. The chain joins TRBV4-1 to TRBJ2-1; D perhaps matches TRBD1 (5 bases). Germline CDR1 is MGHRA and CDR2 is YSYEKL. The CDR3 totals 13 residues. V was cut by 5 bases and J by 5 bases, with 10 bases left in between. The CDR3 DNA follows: TGCGCCAGCAGCGCTTGGACAAACAATGAGCAGTTCTTC. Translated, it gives CASSAWTNNEQFF.

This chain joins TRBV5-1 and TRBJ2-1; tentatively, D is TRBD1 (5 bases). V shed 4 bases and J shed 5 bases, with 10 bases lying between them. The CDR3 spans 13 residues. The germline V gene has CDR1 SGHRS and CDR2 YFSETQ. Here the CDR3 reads CASSLKGDNEQFF. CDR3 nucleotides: TGCGCCAGCAGCCTGAAAGGGGACAATGAGCAGTTCTTC.

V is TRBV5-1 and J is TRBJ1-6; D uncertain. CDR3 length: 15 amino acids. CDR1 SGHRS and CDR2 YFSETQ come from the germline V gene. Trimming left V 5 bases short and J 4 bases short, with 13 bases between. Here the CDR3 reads CASRPDYNYNSPLHF. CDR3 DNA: TGCGCCAGCAGGCCCGATTACAATTATAATTCACCCCTCCACTTT.

The CDR3 sequence: CASSLTPGTANTEAFF. In nucleotides, the CDR3 is TGTGCCAGCAGCTTAACCCCCGGGACAGCGAACACTGAAGCTTTCTTT. V gene TRBV7-3 combines with J gene TRBJ1-1; the match to TRBD1 covers 7 bases. CDR3 length: 16 residues. CDR1 and CDR2 (germline): SGHTA, FQGTGA. Losses at the gene ends were 0 bases for V and 1 base for J; bases not matched to a gene: 5.

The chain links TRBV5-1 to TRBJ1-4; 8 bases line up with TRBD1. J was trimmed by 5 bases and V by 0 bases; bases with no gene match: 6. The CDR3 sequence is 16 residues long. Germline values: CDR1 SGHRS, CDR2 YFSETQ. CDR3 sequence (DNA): TGCGCCAGCAGCTTGGCCCCAGGGGGCGGGAATGAAAAACTGTTTTTT. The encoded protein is CASSLAPGGGNEKLFF.

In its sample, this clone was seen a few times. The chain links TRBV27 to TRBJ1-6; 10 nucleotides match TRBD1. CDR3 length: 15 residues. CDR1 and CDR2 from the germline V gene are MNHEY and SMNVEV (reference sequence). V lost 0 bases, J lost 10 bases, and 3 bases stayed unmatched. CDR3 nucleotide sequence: TGTGCCAGCAGTTTATCGGGACAGGGGACCTCACCCCTCCACTTT. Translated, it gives CASSLSGQGTSPLHF.

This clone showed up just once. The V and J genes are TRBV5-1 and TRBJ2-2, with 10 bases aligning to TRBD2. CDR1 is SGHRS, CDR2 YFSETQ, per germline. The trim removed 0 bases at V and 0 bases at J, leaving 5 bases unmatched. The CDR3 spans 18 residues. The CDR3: CASSLALAGASNTGELFF. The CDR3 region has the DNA TGCGCCAGCAGCTTGGCTCTAGCGGGGGCCTCGAACACCGGGGAGCTGTTTTTT. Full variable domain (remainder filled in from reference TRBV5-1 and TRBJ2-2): KAGVTQTPRYLIKTRGQQVTLSCSPISGHRSVSWYQQTPGQGLQFLFEYFSETQRNKGNFPGRFSGRQFSNSRSEMNVSTLELGDSALYLCASSLALAGASNTGELFFGEGSRLTVL.

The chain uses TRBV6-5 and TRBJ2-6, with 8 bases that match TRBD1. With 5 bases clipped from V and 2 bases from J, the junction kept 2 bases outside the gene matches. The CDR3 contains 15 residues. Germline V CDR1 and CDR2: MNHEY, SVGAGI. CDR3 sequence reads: CASSQQGAGANVLTF. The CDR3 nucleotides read TGTGCCAGCAGTCAACAGGGGGCTGGGGCCAACGTCCTGACTTTC.

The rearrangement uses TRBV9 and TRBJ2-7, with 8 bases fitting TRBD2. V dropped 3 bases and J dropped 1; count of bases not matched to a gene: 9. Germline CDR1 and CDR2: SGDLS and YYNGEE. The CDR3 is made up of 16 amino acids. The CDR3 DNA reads TGTGCCAGCAGCGAGAGCGGGGGAAAAGCTTCCTACGAGCAGTACTTC. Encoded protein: CASSESGGKASYEQYF.

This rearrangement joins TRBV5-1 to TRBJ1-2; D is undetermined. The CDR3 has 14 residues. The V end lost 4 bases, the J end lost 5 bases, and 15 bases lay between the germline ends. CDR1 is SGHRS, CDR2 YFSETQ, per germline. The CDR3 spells CASSPRTGLYGYTF. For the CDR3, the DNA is TGCGCCAGCAGCCCCAGGACCGGACTTTATGGCTACACCTTC.

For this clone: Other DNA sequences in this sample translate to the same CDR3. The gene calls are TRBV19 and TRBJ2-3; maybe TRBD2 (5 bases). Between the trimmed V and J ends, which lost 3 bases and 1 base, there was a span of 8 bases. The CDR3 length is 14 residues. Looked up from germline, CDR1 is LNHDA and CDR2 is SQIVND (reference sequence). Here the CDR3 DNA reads TGTGCCAGTAGTATTGGGAGCGGCACAGATACGCAGTATTTT. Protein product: CASSIGSGTDTQYF.

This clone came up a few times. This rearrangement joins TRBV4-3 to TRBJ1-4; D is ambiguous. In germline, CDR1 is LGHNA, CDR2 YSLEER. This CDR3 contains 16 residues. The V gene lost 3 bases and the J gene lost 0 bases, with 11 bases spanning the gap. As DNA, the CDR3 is TGCGCCAGCAGCCAGAACCCCGGGACAACTAATGAAAAACTGTTTTTT. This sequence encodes CASSQNPGTTNEKLFF.

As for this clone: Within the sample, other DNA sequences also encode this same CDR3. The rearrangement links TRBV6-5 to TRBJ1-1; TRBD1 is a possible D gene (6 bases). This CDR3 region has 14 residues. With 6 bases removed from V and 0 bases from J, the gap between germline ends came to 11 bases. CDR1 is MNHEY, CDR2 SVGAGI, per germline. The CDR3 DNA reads TGTGCCAGCAGCCCCGGACAGCTGAACACTGAAGCTTTCTTT. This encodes CASSPGQLNTEAFF.

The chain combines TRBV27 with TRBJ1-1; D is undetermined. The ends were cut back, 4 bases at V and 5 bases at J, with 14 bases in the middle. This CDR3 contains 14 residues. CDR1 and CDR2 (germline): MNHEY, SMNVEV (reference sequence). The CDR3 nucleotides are TGTGCCAGCAGTTCGTTCGAGAGATATACTGAAGCTTTCTTT. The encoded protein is CASSSFERYTEAFF.

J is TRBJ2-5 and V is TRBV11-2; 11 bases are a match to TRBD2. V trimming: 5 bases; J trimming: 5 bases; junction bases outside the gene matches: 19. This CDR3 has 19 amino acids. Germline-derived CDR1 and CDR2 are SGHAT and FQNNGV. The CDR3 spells CASSPEGSLAGGRIETQYF. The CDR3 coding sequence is TGTGCCAGCAGCCCTGAAGGGTCTCTAGCGGGGGGCCGGATTGAGACCCAGTACTTC.

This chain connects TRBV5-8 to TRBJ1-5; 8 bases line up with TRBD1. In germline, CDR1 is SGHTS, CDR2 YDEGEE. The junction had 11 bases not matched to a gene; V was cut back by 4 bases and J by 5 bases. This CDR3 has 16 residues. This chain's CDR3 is CASSPKGRGHHQPQHF. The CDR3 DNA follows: TGTGCCAGCAGCCCAAAGGGCAGGGGGCACCATCAGCCCCAGCATTTT. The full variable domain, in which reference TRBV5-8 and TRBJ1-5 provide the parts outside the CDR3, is EAGVTQSPTHLIKTRGQQATLRCSPISGHTSVYWYQQALGLGLQFLLWYDEGEERNRGNFPPRFSGRQFPNYSSELNVNALELEDSALYLCASSPKGRGHHQPQHFGDGTRLSIL.

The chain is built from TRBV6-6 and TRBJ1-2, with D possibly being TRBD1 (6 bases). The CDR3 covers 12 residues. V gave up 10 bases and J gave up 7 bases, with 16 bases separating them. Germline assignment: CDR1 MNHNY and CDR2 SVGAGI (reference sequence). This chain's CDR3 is CATLTGNLGYTF. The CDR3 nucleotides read TGTGCCACCCTTACAGGGAATCTTGGCTACACCTTC.

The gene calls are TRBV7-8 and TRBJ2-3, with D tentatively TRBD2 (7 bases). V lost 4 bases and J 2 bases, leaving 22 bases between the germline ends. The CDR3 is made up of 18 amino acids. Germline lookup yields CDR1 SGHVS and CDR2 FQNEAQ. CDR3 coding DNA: TGTGCCAGCAGCTCCCTCAGTGGGAGGGGGAGCTTCACAGATACGCAGTATTTT. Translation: CASSSLSGRGSFTDTQYF.

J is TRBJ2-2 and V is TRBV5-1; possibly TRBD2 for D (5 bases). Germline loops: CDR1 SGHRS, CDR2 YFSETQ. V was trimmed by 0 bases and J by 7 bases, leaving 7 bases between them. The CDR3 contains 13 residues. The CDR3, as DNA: TGCGCCAGCAGCTTGGAAGGGAGCGGGGAGCTGTTTTTT. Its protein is CASSLEGSGELFF.

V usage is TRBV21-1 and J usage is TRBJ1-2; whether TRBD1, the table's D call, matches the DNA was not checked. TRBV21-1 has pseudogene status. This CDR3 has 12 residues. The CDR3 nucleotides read TGTGCCAGCAGCACCAGGAACTATGGCTACACCTTC. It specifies CASSTRNYGYTF.